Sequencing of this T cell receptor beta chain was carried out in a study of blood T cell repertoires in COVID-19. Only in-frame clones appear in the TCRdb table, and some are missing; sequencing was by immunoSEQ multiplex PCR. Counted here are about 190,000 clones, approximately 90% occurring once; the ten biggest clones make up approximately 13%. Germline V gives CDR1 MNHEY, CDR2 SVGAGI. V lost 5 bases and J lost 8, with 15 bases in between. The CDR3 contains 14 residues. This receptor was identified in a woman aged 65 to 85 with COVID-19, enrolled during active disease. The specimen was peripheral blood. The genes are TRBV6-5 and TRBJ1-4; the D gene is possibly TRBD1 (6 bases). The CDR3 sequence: CASSLLGGEEKLFF. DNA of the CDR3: TGTGCCAGCAGTCTCTTAGGGGGGGAGGAAAAACTGTTTTTT.